This is a list of T cell receptor beta chains from one sample in a study of human T cells and chemical hapten exposure. A single record per CDR3 protein comes from TCRdb applying MiXCR to the RACE reads. Of a few hundred thousand distinct CDR3 sequences listed, around 5.5% were seen once; the top ten hold about 7.7%. The specimen was whole blood, collected in connection with sensitization to the hapten diphenylcyclopropenone (DPC). These receptors were collected from a woman aged 18-29 years with alopecia areata. Some clones in this sample may be carry-over from other donors' samples. Each CDR3 is given without its conserved first and last residue. Clone size is given for some rows only: seen once, a few or many times, or a class if the clone is expanded.

abundance: many; v_gene: TRBV5-1; CDR3aa: ATLESPTGSETQY
abundance: many; v_gene: TRBV9; CDR3aa: ASSPRGIETQY
abundance: few; v_gene: TRBV10-3; CDR3aa: AISVKEGRTEAF
abundance: NA; v_gene: TRBV4-1; CDR3aa: ASSQASNYGYT
abundance: few; v_gene: TRBV14; CDR3aa: ASSQGGRRADTQY
abundance: many; v_gene: TRBV5-1; CDR3aa: ASSLRTGSNTEAF
abundance: few; v_gene: TRBV6-6; CDR3aa: ASTATSYNEQF
abundance: many; v_gene: TRBV6-5; CDR3aa: ASSFQPGPRNYGYT
abundance: many; v_gene: TRBV12-3/TRBV12-4; CDR3aa: ASSLGLAGGTYNEQF
abundance: few; v_gene: TRBV6-5; CDR3aa: ASSYSGRGLVTDTQY
abundance: many; v_gene: TRBV6-5; CDR3aa: ASSYEGASSYEQY
abundance: many; v_gene: TRBV6-2/TRBV6-3; CDR3aa: ASSYSWETEAF
abundance: few; v_gene: TRBV6-5; CDR3aa: ASSLGRNSPLH
abundance: many; v_gene: TRBV18; CDR3aa: ASSPDREGTDTQY
abundance: many; v_gene: TRBV7-9; CDR3aa: ASSSSWGGAYEQY
abundance: NA; v_gene: TRBV5-4; CDR3aa: ASSLGASADTQY
abundance: many; v_gene: TRBV11-2; CDR3aa: ASSLSSWGGDTEAF
abundance: NA; v_gene: TRBV12-3/TRBV12-4; CDR3aa: ASTQGGVNSPLH
abundance: few; v_gene: TRBV20-1; CDR3aa: SARDRGTGWTQPQH
abundance: few; v_gene: TRBV6-5; CDR3aa: ASRETYLRGGNTIY
abundance: many; v_gene: TRBV20-1; CDR3aa: SATARTGTSPLH
abundance: many; v_gene: TRBV29-1; CDR3aa: SVRDRYQETQY
abundance: many; v_gene: TRBV12-3/TRBV12-4; CDR3aa: ASSFSWGNQPQH
abundance: many; v_gene: TRBV12-3/TRBV12-4; CDR3aa: ASKGPFARMNTEAF
abundance: NA; v_gene: TRBV4-1; CDR3aa: ASSQEDNRRSPLH
abundance: few; v_gene: TRBV24-1; CDR3aa: ATSAHTGDEETQY
abundance: NA; v_gene: TRBV19; CDR3aa: ASSRWGGDYGYT
abundance: many; v_gene: TRBV7-3; CDR3aa: ASSMKGADTQY
abundance: many; v_gene: TRBV10-3; CDR3aa: AISTQGNTEAF
abundance: NA; v_gene: TRBV27; CDR3aa: ASSLIRGPRRELF
abundance: many; v_gene: TRBV6-1; CDR3aa: ASIGPTNTEAF
abundance: many; v_gene: TRBV5-1; CDR3aa: ASSLPGQGVDTQY
abundance: many; v_gene: TRBV29-1; CDR3aa: SVDQGGYT
abundance: few; v_gene: TRBV7-9; CDR3aa: ASSPTGTPGREQY
abundance: many; v_gene: TRBV6-2/TRBV6-3; CDR3aa: ASRGPLNTEAF
abundance: NA; v_gene: TRBV2; CDR3aa: ASSGTGGVQPQH
abundance: few; v_gene: TRBV6-2/TRBV6-3; CDR3aa: ASTPSPLTGELF
abundance: NA; v_gene: TRBV2; CDR3aa: ASTPQEGDTQY
abundance: NA; v_gene: TRBV20-1; CDR3aa: SARGDTGYT
abundance: many; v_gene: TRBV4-2; CDR3aa: ASSQVGTGAMNTEAF
abundance: NA; v_gene: TRBV27; CDR3aa: ASSLRPFATNEKLF
abundance: many; v_gene: TRBV7-8; CDR3aa: ASSPRRVAGGTSTDTQY
abundance: few; v_gene: TRBV11-3; CDR3aa: ASSFRDNEQF
abundance: few; v_gene: TRBV5-4; CDR3aa: ASSLGQSSSSGNTIY
abundance: NA; v_gene: TRBV5-1; CDR3aa: ASSFYSGYNEQF